Presented here are 3 T cell receptor beta chains from one specimen sequenced in a study of identical twins. TCRdb reanalysed the 5' RACE reads using MiXCR and keeps one entry per CDR3 protein. This sample carries roughly 230,000 distinct CDR3 sequences, roughly 8% of them seen once, and the ten largest clones take 2.5% to 3.5%. In addition, the sample was reused for a study of yellow fever vaccine responses in identical twins.

The sample comprised CD8+ T cells sorted from blood. All receptors come from a young woman in good health.

This clonotype was detected only a few times. The rearrangement uses TRBV5-6 and TRBJ2-2, with no clear D. Trimming removed 1 base at V and 0 bases at J, with 13 bases between. The CDR3 sequence is 17 residues long. Germline values: CDR1 SGHDT, CDR2 YYEEEE. CDR3 DNA: TGTGCCAGCAGCTTGTTGCCAGACCCAGCGAACACCGGGGAGCTGTTTTTT. Encoded protein: CASSLLPDPANTGELFF.

The CDR3 reads CASQRETDTQYF. In DNA, the CDR3 is TGTGCCAGCCAAAGGGAGACAGATACGCAGTATTTT. This chain connects TRBV28 to TRBJ2-3, with D possibly TRBD2 on 5 matching bases. The CDR3 is made up of 12 amino acids. CDR1 is MDHEN, CDR2 SYDVKM, per germline. Trimming pared 8 bases from V and 3 bases from J, leaving 9 bases between.

This clonotype was found a few times. The rearrangement joins TRBV7-8 to TRBJ2-5, with D maybe TRBD2 (6 bases). The germline V and J ends were trimmed by 0 bases and 5 bases, with 10 bases remaining between them. The germline gives CDR1 SGHVS, CDR2 FQNEAQ. The CDR3 covers 14 residues. The CDR3 nucleotides read TGTGCCAGCAGCTTAGCTCCTAGCGCCGAGACCCAGTACTTC. As protein: CASSLAPSAETQYF.